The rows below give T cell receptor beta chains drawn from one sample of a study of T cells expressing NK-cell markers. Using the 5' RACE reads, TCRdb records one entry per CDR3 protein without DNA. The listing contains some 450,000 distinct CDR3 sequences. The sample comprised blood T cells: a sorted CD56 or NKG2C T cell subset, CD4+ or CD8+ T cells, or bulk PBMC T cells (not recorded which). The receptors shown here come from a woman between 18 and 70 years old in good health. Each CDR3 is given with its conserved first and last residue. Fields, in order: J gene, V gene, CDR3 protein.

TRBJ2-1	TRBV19	CASSIVPSGGNEQFF
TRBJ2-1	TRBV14	CASSPSRIDEQFF
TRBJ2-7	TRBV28	CASSPGGNIYEQYF
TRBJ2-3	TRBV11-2	CASSLRRYSVTDTQYF
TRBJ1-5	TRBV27	CASSLSGSLGEPQHF
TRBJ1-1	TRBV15	CATSNYRESTEAFF
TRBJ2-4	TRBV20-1	CSAKTSGDKNIQYF
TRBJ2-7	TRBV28	CASSFNPLAEHYEQYF
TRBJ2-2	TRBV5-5	CASSPSPGPQNTGELFF
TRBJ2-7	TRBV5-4	CASSLITGASYEQYF
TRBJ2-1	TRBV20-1	CSARAPSNSYNEQFF
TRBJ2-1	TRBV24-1	CATSGDSSYNEQFF
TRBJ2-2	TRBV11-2	CASSLRGGGNTGELFF
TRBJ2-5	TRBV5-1	CASSLRDSHQETQYF
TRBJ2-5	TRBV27	CASSLEGYWRETQYF
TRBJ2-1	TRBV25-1	CASNRQGIGEQFF
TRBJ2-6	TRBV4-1	CASSQVSVAGANVLTF
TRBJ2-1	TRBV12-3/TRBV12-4	CASSLERTEFF
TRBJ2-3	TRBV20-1	CSAPRRSGGAGADTQYF
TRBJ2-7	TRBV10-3	CAISESDARRDEQYF
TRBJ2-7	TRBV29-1	CSVAGSPGEQYF
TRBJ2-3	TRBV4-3	CASSQAGRRSTQYF
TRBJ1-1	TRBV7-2	CASTSGMTVPKAFF
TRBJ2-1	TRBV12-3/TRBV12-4	CASRIIGTVDEQFF
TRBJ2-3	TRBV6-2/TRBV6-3	CASILGLAVTDTQYF
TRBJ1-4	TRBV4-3	CASSQTGTAPEKLFF
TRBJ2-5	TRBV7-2	CASSPLGRTSGQETQYF
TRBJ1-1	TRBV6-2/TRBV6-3	CATTENTEAFF
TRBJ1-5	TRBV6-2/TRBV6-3	CASSYRTTAEEPYSNQPQHF
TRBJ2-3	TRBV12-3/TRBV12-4	CASRGGLPYADTQYF
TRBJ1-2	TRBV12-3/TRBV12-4	CASGQGLGSYTF
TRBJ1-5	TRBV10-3	CAISQGSDQPQHF
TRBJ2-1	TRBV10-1	CARHALPSEQGFQFF
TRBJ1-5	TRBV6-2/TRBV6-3	CASTLLPLSNQPQHF
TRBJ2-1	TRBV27	CASSPIESLNEQFF
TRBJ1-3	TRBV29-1	CSVETGYGNTIYF
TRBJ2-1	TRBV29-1	CSVVSREGLAGVEQFF
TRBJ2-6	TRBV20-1	CSARRWDRGTYGANVLTF
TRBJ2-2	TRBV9	CASSVEGTSGYTGELFF
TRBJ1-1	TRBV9	CASSPWTGRATEAFF
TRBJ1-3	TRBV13	CASSLAAGFSGNTIYF
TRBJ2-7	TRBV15	CATSRDQGGPYEQYF
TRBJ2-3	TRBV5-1	CASSYGTLGRDTQYF
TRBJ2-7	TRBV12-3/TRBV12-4	CASTPGWALYEQYF
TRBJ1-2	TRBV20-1	CSAKGTNYGYTF
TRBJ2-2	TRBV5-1	CASLEQGTNTGELFF
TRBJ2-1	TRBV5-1	CASSLSGGKEFF